This paragraph reports one T cell receptor (beta chain). What it binds is not known. This sample was included in a study of shared clonotypes between healthy human individuals. Background on the study: In total, the donors were two women and a few men aged 18 to 49.

Only in-frame clones appear in the TCRdb table, and some are missing; sequencing was by immunoSEQ multiplex PCR. The data contain under 600,000 clones, 75% to 80% of them seen just once; the ten biggest clones take up 9.5% to 15%. Everyone who donated was a Caucasian adult who lived in Nashville, Tennessee. The study, taken as a whole, reports: Genetic and exposure-history diversity was limited by the few donors.

The CDR3 has 15 amino acids. Between the trimmed V and J ends, which lost 0 bases and 3 bases, there was a span of 11 bases. CDR1 is MNHEY, CDR2 SMNVEV, per germline (reference sequence). Sequencing was carried out using PBMCs. The gene calls are TRBV27 and TRBJ1-1; no clear D. The receptor was isolated from a woman aged 40 to 55 in good health. Some clones in this sample may be carry-over from other donors' samples. CDR3 in DNA: TGTGCCAGCAGTTTATCTGGCCACGGGGACACTGAAGCTTTCTTT. The encoded protein is CASSLSGHGDTEAFF.